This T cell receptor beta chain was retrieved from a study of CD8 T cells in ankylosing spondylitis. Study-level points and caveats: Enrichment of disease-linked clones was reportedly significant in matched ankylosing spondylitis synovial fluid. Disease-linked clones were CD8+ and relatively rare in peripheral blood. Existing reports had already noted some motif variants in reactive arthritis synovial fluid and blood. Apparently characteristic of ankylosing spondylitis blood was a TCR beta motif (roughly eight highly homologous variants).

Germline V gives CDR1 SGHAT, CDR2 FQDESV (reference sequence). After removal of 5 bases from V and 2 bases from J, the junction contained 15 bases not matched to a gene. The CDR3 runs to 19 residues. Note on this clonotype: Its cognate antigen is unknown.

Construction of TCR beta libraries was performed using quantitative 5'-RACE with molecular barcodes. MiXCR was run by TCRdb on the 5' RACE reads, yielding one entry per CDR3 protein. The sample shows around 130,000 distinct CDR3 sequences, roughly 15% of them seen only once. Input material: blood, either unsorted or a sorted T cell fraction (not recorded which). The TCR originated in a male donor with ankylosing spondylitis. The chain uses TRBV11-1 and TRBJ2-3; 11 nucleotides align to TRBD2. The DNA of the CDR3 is TGTGCCAGCAGCCCCCCGCGTCGATCGACTAGCGGGGACACAGATACGCAGTATTTT. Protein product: CASSPPRRSTSGDTDTQYF.